This note documents a single T cell receptor (beta chain) sequence. The antigen remains undetermined. This CDR3 is built from 15 residues. The PCR contained 60 Vbeta and 13 Jbeta primers. Assay used: immunoSEQ multiplex PCR; TCRdb lists only in-frame clones, some missing. The table includes more than 110,000 clones, 75% detected once. The sample is drawn from a study of cytomegalovirus exposure and HLA in healthy donors. General study results and limits: Indistinguishable V segments, including TRBV6-2 and TRBV6-3, were excluded.

V gene TRBV21-1 combines with J gene TRBJ1-4; the table names TRBD1, a call not compared with the DNA. TRBV21-1 is described as a pseudogene. The sample was PBMCs. The clonotype was recovered from a man between 25 and 39 years old in good health and CMV-seronegative. CDR3 sequence reads: CASSKVGHALTVLFF. CDR3 nucleotide sequence: TGTGCCAGCAGCAAAGTTGGACACGCCCTTACGGTCCTGTTTTTT.